This record looks at one T cell receptor beta chain sequence and its context. Primers for the PCR totalled 60 Vbeta and 13 Jbeta. Clones were sequenced by immunoSEQ multiplex PCR, and TCRdb holds only the in-frame ones, with some missing. Here the sample table reports 100,000 to 150,000 clones. The data belong to a study of cytomegalovirus exposure and HLA in healthy donors. The germline CDR1 and CDR2 sequences are MNHNS and SASEGT. CDR3 size: 16 residues. V gave up 0 bases and J gave up 4 bases; unmatched junction bases: 5. Material for sequencing was PBMCs. The clonotype was recovered from a woman between 40 and 50 years old in good health and CMV-seropositive. The chain couples TRBV6-1 to TRBJ1-3; 8 bases match TRBD1. This CDR3 is CASSEAGQGSGNTIYF. The CDR3 DNA reads TGTGCCAGCAGTGAAGCCGGACAGGGCTCGGGAAACACCATATATTTT.